This T cell receptor beta chain was identified during a study of OX40 agonist ivuxolimab in advanced cancers. Study information: At 0.01 to 10 mg/kg, ivuxolimab was administered intravenously to patients every 2 weeks. Study-wide findings and caveats: With doses of 0.1-3.0 mg/kg, partial responders showed among the lowest clonal expansion. The mean number of expanded clones was higher in CD8+ T cells than in CD4+.

Drawing of blood for sampling happened at baseline, at cycle 4 day 1, and at cycle 7 day 1. A remark on this clone: Antigen specificity is unknown. Germline is not matched at one junction end, which may reflect a read error.

Assay used: immunoSEQ multiplex PCR; TCRdb lists only in-frame clones, some missing. This table has over 60,000 clones, roughly 85% appearing once. Per germline, CDR1 SGHRS and CDR2 YFSETQ. The CDR3 covers 15 residues. The sequencing used CD4+ or CD8+ T cells sorted from blood, collected in a trial of the OX40 agonist ivuxolimab. The V and J genes are TRBV5-1 and TRBJ2-4, with D possibly TRBD1 on 5 matching bases. This sequence originates from an adult with an advanced solid tumor such as melanoma, head and neck, liver or kidney cancer. The CDR3 region has the DNA TGCGCCAGCAGCTTGGATGCCAGGGCAAAAAGCATTCAGTACTTC. Residues: CASSLDARAKSIQYF.